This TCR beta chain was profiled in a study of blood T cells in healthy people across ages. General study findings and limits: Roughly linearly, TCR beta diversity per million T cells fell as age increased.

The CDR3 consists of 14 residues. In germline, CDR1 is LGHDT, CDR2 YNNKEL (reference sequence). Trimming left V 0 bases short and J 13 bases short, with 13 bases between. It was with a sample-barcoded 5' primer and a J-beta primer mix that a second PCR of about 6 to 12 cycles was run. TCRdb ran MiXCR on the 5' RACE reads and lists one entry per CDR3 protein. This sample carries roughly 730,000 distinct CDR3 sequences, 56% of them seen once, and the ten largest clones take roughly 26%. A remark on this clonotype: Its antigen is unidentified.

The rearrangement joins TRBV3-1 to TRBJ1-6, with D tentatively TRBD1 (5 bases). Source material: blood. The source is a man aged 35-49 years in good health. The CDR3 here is CASSQEKFRDPLHF. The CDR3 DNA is TGTGCCAGCAGCCAAGAAAAGTTCCGGGACCCCCTCCACTTT.